This TCR beta chain was identified in a study of cytomegalovirus exposure and HLA in healthy donors. Study in general: Previous work identified 95 million to 140 million unique TCR beta sequences from approximately 190 million T cells. General observations from the study: Despite most TCR sequences being rare, some public TCRs occurred in many donors. As immune exposure information, only CMV serostatus was available.

Though nominally healthy at sampling, donors likely had unrecorded immune exposures. About this clone itself: Its antigen remains unidentified.

13 Jbeta primers and 60 Vbeta primers were used for the PCR. This table comes from immunoSEQ multiplex PCR, and its TCRdb copy is limited to in-frame clones, with some not included. The sample lists about 180,000 clones, around 80% seen once, with about 2.2% in the top ten. The specimen sequenced was PBMCs. This TCR was sampled from a woman aged 25-40 years in good health and CMV-seronegative.

The CDR3 DNA is TGTGCCAGCAGCTTAGACAGGGCCTACGAGCAGTACTTC. Its translation is CASSLDRAYEQYF. V and J are TRBV7-2 and TRBJ2-7, with a possible D match to TRBD1 (6 bases). The CDR3 runs to 13 residues. Trimming stripped 1 base from V and 2 bases from J, with 6 bases between. Germline values: CDR1 SGHTA, CDR2 FQGNSA.